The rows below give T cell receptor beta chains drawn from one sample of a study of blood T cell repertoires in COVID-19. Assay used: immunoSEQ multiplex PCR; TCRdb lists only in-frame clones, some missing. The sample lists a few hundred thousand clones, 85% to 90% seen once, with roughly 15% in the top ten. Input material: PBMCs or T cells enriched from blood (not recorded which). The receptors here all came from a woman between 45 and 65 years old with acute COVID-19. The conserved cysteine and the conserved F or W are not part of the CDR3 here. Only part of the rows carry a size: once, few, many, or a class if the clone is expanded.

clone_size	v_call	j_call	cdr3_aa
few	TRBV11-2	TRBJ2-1	ASSYQPLADNEQF
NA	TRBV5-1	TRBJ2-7	ASSLAGPYEQY
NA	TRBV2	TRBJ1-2	ASKLDYGYT
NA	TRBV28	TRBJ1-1	ASSLISGYTEAF
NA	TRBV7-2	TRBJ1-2	ASSLVDSNYGYT
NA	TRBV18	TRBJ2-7	ASSQQGVDFNEQY
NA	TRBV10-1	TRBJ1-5	ASIKGVDRQGSNQPQH
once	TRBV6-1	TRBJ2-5	ASSEPLAGGETQY
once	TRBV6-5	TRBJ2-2	ASRVAGGTGELF
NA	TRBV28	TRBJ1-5	ASSSLPGQGMGNQPQH
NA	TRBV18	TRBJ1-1	ASSPPGANTEAF
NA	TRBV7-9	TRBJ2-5	ASSPGTGQETQY
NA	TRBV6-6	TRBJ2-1	ASSRVVTSGRPRGNEQF
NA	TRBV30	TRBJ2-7	AWSLGQGNYEQY